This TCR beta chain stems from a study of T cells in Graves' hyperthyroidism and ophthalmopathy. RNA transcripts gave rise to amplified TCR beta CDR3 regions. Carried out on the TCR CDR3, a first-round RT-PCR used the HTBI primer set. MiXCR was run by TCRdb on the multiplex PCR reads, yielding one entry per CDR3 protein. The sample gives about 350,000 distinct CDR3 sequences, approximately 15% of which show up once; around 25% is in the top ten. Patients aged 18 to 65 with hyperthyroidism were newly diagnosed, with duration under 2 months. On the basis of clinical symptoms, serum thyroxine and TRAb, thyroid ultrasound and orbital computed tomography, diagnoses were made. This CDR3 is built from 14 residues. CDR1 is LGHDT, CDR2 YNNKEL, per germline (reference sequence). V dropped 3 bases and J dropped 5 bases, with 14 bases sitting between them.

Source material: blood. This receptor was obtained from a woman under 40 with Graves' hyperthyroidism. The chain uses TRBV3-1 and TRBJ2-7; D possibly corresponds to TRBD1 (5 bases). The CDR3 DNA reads TGTGCCAGCAGCCAGGACATTTCGGGCCACGAGCAGTACTTC. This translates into CASSQDISGHEQYF.